The rows below give T cell receptor beta chains drawn from one sample of a study of cytomegalovirus exposure and HLA in healthy donors. Here immunoSEQ multiplex PCR was the method, and the copy in TCRdb shows in-frame clones only, minus some. The sample holds about 120,000 clones; around three fifths are singletons and the top ten take roughly 8.6%. Sequencing was carried out using PBMCs. The origin of the receptors is a woman in her forties in good health and CMV-seropositive. Both conserved end residues are part of each CDR3. D genes are given only for firm matches. The listing skips clone size in some rows; elsewhere it reads once, few, many or a size class.

d_gene | j_gene | v_gene | abundance | CDR3nt | CDR3aa
NA | TRBJ2-5 | TRBV14 | once | TGTGCCAGCAGCCAAGCAGGGGTCGAGACCCAGTACTTC | CASSQAGVETQYF
TRBD2 | TRBJ2-7 | TRBV2 | NA | TGTGCCAGTGGACTAGCGGCTTCCTACGAGCAGTACTTC | CASGLAASYEQYF
TRBD2 | TRBJ2-7 | TRBV5-6 | NA | TGTGCCAGCAGCTCCAGACTAGCGGCCCCAACCTACGAGCAGTACTTC | CASSSRLAAPTYEQYF
NA | TRBJ2-3 | TRBV9 | few | TGTGCCAGCAGCGGTACGGCTCGCCAAGGGGGTACGCAGTATTTT | CASSGTARQGGTQYF
NA | TRBJ1-5 | TRBV27 | few | TGTGCCAGCAGTTTGGGGACATGCTGCAATCAGCCCCAGCATTTT | CASSLGTCCNQPQHF
TRBD1 | TRBJ2-1 | TRBV6-6 | NA | TGTGCCAGCAGCCAGGACAGGGTTTACAATGAGCAGTTCTTC | CASSQDRVYNEQFF
NA | TRBJ1-1 | TRBV5-6 | few | TGTGCCAGCAGTCTGAACGGGGGGGAAGCTTTCTTT | CASSLNGGEAFF
NA | TRBJ1-4 | TRBV6-5 | once | TGTGCCAGCAGCATCAATACAGGGTGGCGTGAAAAACTGTTTTTT | CASSINTGWREKLFF
TRBD2 | TRBJ2-3 | TRBV7-2 | NA | TGTGCCAGCAGCTTAGCAACTAGCGACGATACGCAGTATTTT | CASSLATSDDTQYF
TRBD2 | TRBJ2-2 | TRBV5-1 | few | TGCGCCAGCAAGTACGGGACTAGCGGGAACACCGGGGAGCTGTTTTTT | CASKYGTSGNTGELFF
TRBD1 | TRBJ1-1 | TRBV5-1 | NA | TGCGCCAGCAGGGACGGGACAGGGGAAGCTTTCTTT | CASRDGTGEAFF
NA | TRBJ1-1 | TRBV13 | NA | TGTGCCAGCAGCTTAAACGGGGGACTAACTGAAGCTTTCTTT | CASSLNGGLTEAFF
TRBD1 | TRBJ1-2 | TRBV6-5 | NA | TGTGCCAGCAGTTACTCACAGGGGGCTGGCTACCCCTTC | CASSYSQGAGYPF
NA | TRBJ2-7 | TRBV9 | NA | TGTGCCAGCAGCCGTGGGACTCACTACGAGCAGTACTTC | CASSRGTHYEQYF
NA | TRBJ1-3 | TRBV19 | NA | TGTGCCAGTATACCCGACACCGTCTCTGGAAACACCATATATTTT | CASIPDTVSGNTIYF
TRBD2 | TRBJ2-3 | TRBV9 | once | TGTGCCAGCAGCACCGGGACTAGCGGACTCACAGATACGCAGTATTTT | CASSTGTSGLTDTQYF
NA | TRBJ1-6 | TRBV7-9 | NA | TGTGCCAGCAGCTCGGGGAATTCACCCCTCCACTTT | CASSSGNSPLHF
TRBD1 | TRBJ1-5 | TRBV5-1 | NA | TGCGCCAGCAGCCCATCGGGACAGGTCGGTCAGCCCCAGCATTTT | CASSPSGQVGQPQHF
NA | TRBJ2-7 | TRBV30 | NA | TGTGCCTGGAGTGAACAGGAAGTACAGTACTTC | CAWSEQEVQYF
NA | TRBJ1-2 | TRBV27 | NA | TGTGCCAGCAGTTTATTCGGGGGAACAGGCTACACCTTC | CASSLFGGTGYTF
TRBD2 | TRBJ2-7 | TRBV2 | NA | TGTGCCAGCAGTGAACTAAGCGGGAGCTCCTACGAGCAGTACTTC | CASSELSGSSYEQYF
NA | TRBJ1-1 | TRBV6-6 | NA | TGTGCCAGCAGTTACTCGATGGGGGGTGGCCCTGAAGCTTTCTTT | CASSYSMGGGPEAFF
NA | TRBJ2-1 | TRBV19 | NA | TGTGCCAGTAGTATAGATCAGGCTGGGGCGAGTGATGAGCAGTTCTTC | CASSIDQAGASDEQFF
TRBD1 | TRBJ2-1 | TRBV9 | NA | TGTGCCAGCAGCGTAACAGGGGGGATAGATAGAGCTGAGCAGTTCTTC | CASSVTGGIDRAEQFF
TRBD1 | TRBJ1-1 | TRBV5-1 | NA | TGCGCCAGCAGCGCCAAGGGACAGTTCGCTACGGCGGCTTTCTTT | CASSAKGQFATAAFF
NA | TRBJ1-6 | TRBV7-2 | few | TGTGCCAGCAGCTTAGCGCAGAATTCACCCCTCCACTTT | CASSLAQNSPLHF
TRBD2 | TRBJ2-3 | TRBV29-1 | NA | TGCAGCGATGCTAGCGGGAGGTCGGCAGATACGCAGTATTTT | CSDASGRSADTQYF
TRBD2 | TRBJ2-1 | TRBV18 | NA | TGTGCCAGCTCACCTGCGAGCGGGAGGGCGAATGAGCAGTTCTTC | CASSPASGRANEQFF
TRBD2 | TRBJ2-1 | TRBV11-2 | few | TGTGCCAGCAGCTTAGCCAGCGGGGGACCTAAATGGTTCTTC | CASSLASGGPKWFF
TRBD2 | TRBJ2-5 | TRBV9 | few | TGTGCCAGCAGCCCCGGACTAGCGGAAGAGACCCAGTACTTC | CASSPGLAEETQYF